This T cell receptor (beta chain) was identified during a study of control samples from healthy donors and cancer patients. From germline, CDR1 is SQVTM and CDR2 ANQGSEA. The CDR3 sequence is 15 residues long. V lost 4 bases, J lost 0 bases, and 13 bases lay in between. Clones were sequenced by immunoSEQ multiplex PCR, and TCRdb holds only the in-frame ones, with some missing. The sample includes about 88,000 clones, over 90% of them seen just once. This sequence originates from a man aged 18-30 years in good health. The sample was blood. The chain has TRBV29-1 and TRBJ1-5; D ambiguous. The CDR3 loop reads CSVGLSTGSNQPQHF. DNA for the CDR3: TGCAGCGTTGGATTATCTACGGGTAGCAATCAGCCCCAGCATTTT.